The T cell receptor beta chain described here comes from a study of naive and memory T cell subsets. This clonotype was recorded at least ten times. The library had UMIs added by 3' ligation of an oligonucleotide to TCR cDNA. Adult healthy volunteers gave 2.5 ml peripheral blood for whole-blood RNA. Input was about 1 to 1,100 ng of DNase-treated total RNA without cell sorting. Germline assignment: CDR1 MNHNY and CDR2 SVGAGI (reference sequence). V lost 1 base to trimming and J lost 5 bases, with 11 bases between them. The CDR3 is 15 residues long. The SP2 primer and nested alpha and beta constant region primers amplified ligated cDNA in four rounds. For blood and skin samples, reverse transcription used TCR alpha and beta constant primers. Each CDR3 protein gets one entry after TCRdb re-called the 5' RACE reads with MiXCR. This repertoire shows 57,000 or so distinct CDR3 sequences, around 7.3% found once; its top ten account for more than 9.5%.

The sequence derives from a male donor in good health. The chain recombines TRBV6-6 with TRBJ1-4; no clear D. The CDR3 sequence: CASSYFSGSNEKLFF. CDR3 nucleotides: TGTGCCAGCAGTTACTTCTCGGGGTCAAATGAAAAACTGTTTTTT.